The present T cell receptor beta chain was sequenced within a study of shared clonotypes between healthy human individuals. Findings and caveats of the study: Sharing across four donors was highest in naive CD4 (roughly 5%) and lowest in memory CD8 (approximately 0.4%).

A word on this clone: Its target is unknown. At the DNA level, this CDR3 is encoded by other sequences in the same sample as well.

Libraries were prepared by immunoSEQ multiplex PCR; TCRdb keeps only in-frame clonotypes and omits some of them. Here the sample spans approximately 640,000 clones, about 92% being singletons. The sequenced sample consisted of memory CD8+ T cells from PBMCs. As to subset: CD45RO+ cells pooled with CCR7-negative TemRA cells. This receptor was taken from a man between 18 and 35 years old in good health. Some clones in this sample may be carry-over from other donors' samples.

The CDR3 region has the DNA TGTGCCAGCAGCGCCGGGACTTCCTCCTACAATGAGCAGTTCTTC. As protein: CASSAGTSSYNEQFF. The V gene is TRBV9, the J gene TRBJ2-1; tentatively, D is TRBD2 (6 bases). The CDR3 runs to 15 residues. Germline CDR1 reads SGDLS; CDR2 reads YYNGEE. The V end lost 3 bases, the J end lost 0 bases, and 10 bases lay between the germline ends. The entire variable domain, with the rest obtained from reference TRBV9 and TRBJ2-1, is as follows: DSGVTQTPKHLITATGQRVTLRCSPRSGDLSVYWYQQSLDQGLQFLIQYYNGEERAKGNILERFSAQQFPDLHSELNLSSLELGDSALYFCASSAGTSSYNEQFFGPGTRLTVL.